This T cell receptor beta chain appears in the sequencing data of a study of CD8 T cells in ankylosing spondylitis (dated by TCRdb to 2017 to 2019). Study-level background: The study set out to find disease-linked TCR variants by profiling T cell receptor beta repertoires in ankylosing spondylitis patients and healthy donors. The whole study cohort included under 140 healthy donors and 20 to 30 ankylosing spondylitis patients. Samples of peripheral blood were taken, and for ankylosing spondylitis patients, synovial fluid was collected as well. What the research found in general, with its limitations: According to the report, matched synovial fluid samples from ankylosing spondylitis patients were significantly enriched for the disease-linked clones. In peripheral blood, the disease-linked clones were found at relatively low frequencies and had a CD8+ phenotype. A TCR beta motif made up of eight highly homologous amino acid variants appeared to be characteristic of blood from ankylosing spondylitis patients. Some motif variants had previously been reported in the synovial fluid and blood of reactive arthritis patients, which suggests shared mechanisms of disease initiation.

The sequencing machine was an Illumina HiSeq 2500. Quantitative 5'-RACE with molecular barcodes was the method used to prepare the TCR beta libraries. In the paper's pipeline: Disease-linked TCR variants were identified with a new computational method built on a probabilistic model of VDJ rearrangement. TCRdb handled the public reads itself, with Q25 trimming in fastp and clone calling in MiXCR, and kept productive beta chains. Each entry merges the rows of one CDR3 protein and shows their most common DNA and genes. Clone size and V and J calls follow TCRdb, not the original study. Recorded for this sample are under 200,000 distinct CDR3 sequences; approximately 12% of them occurred a single time. The ten largest clones take up approximately 10% of the sample. Taken from the germline V gene (reference sequence), the CDR1 and CDR2 loops are SEHNR and FQNEAQ. Measured from the cysteine to the phenylalanine, the CDR3 is 15 residues long. Just CDR3 DNA is preserved here, 45 bases in frame from base 1. V loses 3 bases of germline sequence and J loses 1 base, and the interval between the two ends is 7 bases.

For this clonotype: Its antigen target is currently unknown. With a much larger clone just one base away, this may be a read error.

The receptor's source is a female donor with ankylosing spondylitis or in good health (not recorded which). Sequencing was performed on blood, either unsorted or a sorted T cell fraction (not recorded which). The chain is encoded by TRBV7-9 joined to TRBJ2-6, with the D gene too uncertain to name. The CDR3 protein sequence reads: CASSFWMSGANVLTF. The DNA reads as follows: TGTGCCAGCAGCTTCTGGATGTCTGGGGCCAACGTCCTGACTTTC.